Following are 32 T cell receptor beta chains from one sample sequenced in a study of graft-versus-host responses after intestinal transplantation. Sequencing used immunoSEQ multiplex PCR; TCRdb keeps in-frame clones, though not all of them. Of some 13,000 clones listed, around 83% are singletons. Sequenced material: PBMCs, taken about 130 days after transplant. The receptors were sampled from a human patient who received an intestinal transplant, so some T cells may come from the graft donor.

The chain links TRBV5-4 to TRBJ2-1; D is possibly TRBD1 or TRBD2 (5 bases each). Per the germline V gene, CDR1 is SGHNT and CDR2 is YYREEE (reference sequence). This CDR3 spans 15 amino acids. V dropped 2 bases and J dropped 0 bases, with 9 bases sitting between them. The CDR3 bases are TGTGCCAGCAGCTTAGGGACCAGCTCCTACAATGAGCAGTTCTTC. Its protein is CASSLGTSSYNEQFF.

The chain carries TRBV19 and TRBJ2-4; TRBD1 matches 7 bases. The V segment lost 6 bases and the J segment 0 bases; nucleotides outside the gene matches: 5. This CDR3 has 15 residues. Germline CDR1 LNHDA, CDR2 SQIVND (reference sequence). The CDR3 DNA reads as TGTGCCAGTAGCTTGGGACAGCTAGCCAAAAACATTCAGTACTTC. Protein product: CASSLGQLAKNIQYF. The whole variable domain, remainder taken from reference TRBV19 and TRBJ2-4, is DGGITQSPKYLFRKEGQNVTLSCEQNLNHDAMYWYRQDPGQGLRLIYYSQIVNDFQKGDIAEGYSVSREKKESFPLTVTSAQKNPTAFYLCASSLGQLAKNIQYFGAGTRLSVL.

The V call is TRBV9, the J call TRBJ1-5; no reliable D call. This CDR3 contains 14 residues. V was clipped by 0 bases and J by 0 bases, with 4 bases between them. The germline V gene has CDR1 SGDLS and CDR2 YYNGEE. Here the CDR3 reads CASSVGSSNQPQHF. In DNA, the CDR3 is TGTGCCAGCAGCGTAGGAAGTAGCAATCAGCCCCAGCATTTT.

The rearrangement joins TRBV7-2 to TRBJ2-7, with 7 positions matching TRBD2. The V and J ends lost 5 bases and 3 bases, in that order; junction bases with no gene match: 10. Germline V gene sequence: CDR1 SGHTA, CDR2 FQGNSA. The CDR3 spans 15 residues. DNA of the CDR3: TGTGCCAGCAGCCAGGCGGGCGGGAGTAACTACGAGCAGTACTTC. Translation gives CASSQAGGSNYEQYF.

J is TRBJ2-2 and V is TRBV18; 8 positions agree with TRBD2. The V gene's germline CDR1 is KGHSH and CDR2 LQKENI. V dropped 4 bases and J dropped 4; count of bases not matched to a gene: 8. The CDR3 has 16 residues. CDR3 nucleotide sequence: TGTGCCAGCTCACTAATGCTAAGCGGGAGCACCGGGGAGCTGTTTTTT. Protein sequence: CASSLMLSGSTGELFF.

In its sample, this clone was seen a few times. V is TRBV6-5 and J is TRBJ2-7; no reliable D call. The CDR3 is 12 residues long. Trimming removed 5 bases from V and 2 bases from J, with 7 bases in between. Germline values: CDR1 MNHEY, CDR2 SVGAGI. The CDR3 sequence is CASSNTAYEQYF. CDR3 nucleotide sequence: TGTGCCAGCAGTAATACTGCCTACGAGCAGTACTTC.

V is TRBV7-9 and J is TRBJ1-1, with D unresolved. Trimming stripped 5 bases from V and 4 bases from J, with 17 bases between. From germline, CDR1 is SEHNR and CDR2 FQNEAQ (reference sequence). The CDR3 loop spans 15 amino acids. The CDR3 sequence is CASSVDVGMLTEAFF. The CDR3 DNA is TGTGCCAGCAGCGTTGATGTGGGGATGCTCACTGAAGCTTTCTTT.

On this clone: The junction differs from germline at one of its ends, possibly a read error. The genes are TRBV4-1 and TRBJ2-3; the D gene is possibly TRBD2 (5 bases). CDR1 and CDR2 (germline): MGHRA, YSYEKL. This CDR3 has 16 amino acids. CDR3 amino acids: CVSSQVAAGQLDTQYF. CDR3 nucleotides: TGCGTCAGCAGCCAAGTCGCGGCGGGTCAGCTAGATACGCAGTATTTT.

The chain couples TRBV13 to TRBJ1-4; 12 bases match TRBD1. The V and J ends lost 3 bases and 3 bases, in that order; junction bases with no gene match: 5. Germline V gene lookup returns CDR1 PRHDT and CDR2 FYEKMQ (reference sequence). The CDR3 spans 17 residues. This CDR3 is CASSFGGQGASNEKLFF. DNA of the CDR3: TGTGCCAGCAGCTTCGGGGGACAGGGGGCATCTAATGAAAAACTGTTTTTT. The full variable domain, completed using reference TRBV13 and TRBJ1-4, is AAGVIQSPRHLIKEKRETATLKCYPIPRHDTVYWYQQGPGQDPQFLISFYEKMQSDKGSIPDRFSAQQFSDYHSELNMSSLELGDSALYFCASSFGGQGASNEKLFFGSGTQLSVL.

CDR3 protein: CASSVDRGETQYF. Here the CDR3 DNA reads TGTGCCAGCAGCGTCGACAGGGGCGAGACCCAGTACTTC. The gene calls are TRBV9 and TRBJ2-5; TRBD1 agrees at 8 bases. The germline CDR1 and CDR2 sequences are SGDLS and YYNGEE. The CDR3 length is 13 residues. V was clipped by 2 bases and J by 5 bases; unmatched bases: 2.

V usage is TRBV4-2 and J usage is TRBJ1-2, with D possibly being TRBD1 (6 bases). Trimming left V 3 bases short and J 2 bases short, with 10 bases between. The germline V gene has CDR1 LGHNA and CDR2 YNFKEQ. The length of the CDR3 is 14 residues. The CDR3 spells CASSHLQGNYGYTF. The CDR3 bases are TGTGCCAGCAGCCACCTCCAGGGGAACTATGGCTACACCTTC.

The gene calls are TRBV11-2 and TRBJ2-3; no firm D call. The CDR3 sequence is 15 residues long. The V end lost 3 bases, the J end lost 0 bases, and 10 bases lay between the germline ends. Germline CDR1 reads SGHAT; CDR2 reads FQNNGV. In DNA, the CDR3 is TGTGCCAGCAGCTTTTACCCGACAAGCACAGATACGCAGTATTTT. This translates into CASSFYPTSTDTQYF.

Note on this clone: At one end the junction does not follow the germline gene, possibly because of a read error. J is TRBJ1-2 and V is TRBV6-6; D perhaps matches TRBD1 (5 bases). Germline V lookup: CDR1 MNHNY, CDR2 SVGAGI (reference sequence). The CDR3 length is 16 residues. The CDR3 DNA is TGTGCCAGCAGTAACTCACGACGGGGACGGGACTATGGCTACACCTTC. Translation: CASSNSRRGRDYGYTF.

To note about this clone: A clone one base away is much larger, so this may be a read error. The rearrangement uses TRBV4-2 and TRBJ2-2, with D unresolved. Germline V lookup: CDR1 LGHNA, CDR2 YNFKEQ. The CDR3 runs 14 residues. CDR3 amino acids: CDSSQGMDTGELFF. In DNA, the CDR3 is TGTGACAGCAGCCAAGGGATGGACACCGGGGAGCTGTTTTTT.

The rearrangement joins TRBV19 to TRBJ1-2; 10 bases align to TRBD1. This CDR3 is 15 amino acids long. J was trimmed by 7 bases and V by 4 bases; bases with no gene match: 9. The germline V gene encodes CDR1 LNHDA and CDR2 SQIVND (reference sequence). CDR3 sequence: CASSRRGQGFRGYTF. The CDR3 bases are TGTGCCAGTAGTAGACGGGGACAGGGGTTTCGTGGCTACACCTTC.

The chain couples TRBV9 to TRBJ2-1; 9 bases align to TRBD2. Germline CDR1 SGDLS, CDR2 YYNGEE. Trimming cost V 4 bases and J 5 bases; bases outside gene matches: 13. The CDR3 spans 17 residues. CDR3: CASSPSRAGGLHNEQFF. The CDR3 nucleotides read TGTGCCAGCAGCCCATCCCGGGCGGGAGGGCTTCACAATGAGCAGTTCTTC. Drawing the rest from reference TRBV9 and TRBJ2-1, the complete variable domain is DSGVTQTPKHLITATGQRVTLRCSPRSGDLSVYWYQQSLDQGLQFLIQYYNGEERAKGNILERFSAQQFPDLHSELNLSSLELGDSALYFCASSPSRAGGLHNEQFFGPGTRLTVL.

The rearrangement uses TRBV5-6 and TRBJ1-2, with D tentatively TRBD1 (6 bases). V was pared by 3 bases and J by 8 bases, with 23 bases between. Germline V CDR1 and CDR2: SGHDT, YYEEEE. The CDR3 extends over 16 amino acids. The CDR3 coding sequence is TGTGCCAGCAGCTCCCTGCCGACAGGCCTTCCGGAGGGCTACACCTTC. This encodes CASSSLPTGLPEGYTF. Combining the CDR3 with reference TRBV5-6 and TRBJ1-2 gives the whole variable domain DAGVTQSPTHLIKTRGQQVTLRCSPKSGHDTVSWYQQALGQGPQFIFQYYEEEERQRGNFPDRFSGHQFPNYSSELNVNALLLGDSALYLCASSSLPTGLPEGYTFGSGTRLTVV.

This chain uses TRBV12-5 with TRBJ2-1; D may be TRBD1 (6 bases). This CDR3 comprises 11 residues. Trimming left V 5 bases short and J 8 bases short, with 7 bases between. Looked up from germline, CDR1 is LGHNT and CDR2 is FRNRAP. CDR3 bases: TGTGCTAGTGGTGGGGGCTATGAGCAGTTCTTC. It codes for CASGGGYEQFF. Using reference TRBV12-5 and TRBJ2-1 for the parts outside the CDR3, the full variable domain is DARVTQTPRHKVTEMGQEVTMRCQPILGHNTVFWYRQTMMQGLELLAYFRNRAPLDDSGMPKDRFSAEMPDATLATLKIQPSEPRDSAVYFCASGGGYEQFFGPGTRLTVL.

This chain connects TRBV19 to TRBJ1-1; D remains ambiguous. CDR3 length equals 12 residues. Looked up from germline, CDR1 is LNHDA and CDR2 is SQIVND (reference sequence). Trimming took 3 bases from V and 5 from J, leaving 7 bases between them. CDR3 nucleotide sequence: TGTGCCAGTAGTATTATGGGGACTGAAGCTTTCTTT. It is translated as CASSIMGTEAFF.

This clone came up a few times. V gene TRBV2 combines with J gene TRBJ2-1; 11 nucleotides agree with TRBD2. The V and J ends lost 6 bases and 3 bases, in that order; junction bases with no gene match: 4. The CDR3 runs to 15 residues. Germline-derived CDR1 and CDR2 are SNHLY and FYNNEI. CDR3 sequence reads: CASRGTSGFYNEQFF. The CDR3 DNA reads TGTGCCAGCAGGGGGACTAGCGGCTTCTACAATGAGCAGTTCTTC.

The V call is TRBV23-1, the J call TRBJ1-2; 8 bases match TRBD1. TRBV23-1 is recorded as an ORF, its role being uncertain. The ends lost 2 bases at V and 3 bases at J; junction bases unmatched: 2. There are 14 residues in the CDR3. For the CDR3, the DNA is TGCGCCAGCAGTCAACCGGGACAGGACTATGGCTACACCTTC. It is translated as CASSQPGQDYGYTF.

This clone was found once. This CDR3 is CASSSGPRPEQFF. CDR3 nucleotides: TGCGCCAGCAGCTCGGGACCGAGGCCCGAGCAGTTCTTC. The chain joins TRBV5-1 to TRBJ2-1, with D perhaps given as TRBD1 or TRBD2 (5 bases each). The V end was cut by 3 bases, the J end by 10 bases, with 14 bases between. Looked up from germline, CDR1 is SGHRS and CDR2 is YFSETQ. The CDR3 totals 13 residues.

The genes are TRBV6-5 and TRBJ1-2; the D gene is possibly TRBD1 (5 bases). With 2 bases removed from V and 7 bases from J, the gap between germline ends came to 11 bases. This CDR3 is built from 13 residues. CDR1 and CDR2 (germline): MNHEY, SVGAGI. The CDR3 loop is CASSYGRVSGYTF. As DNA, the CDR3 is TGTGCCAGCAGTTACGGCAGGGTTAGTGGCTACACCTTC.

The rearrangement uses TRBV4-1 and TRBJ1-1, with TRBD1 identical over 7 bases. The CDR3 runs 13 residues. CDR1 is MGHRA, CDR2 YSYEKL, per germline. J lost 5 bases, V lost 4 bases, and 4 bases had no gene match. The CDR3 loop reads CASSPPGGTEAFF. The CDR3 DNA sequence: TGCGCCAGCAGCCCCCCAGGGGGGACTGAAGCTTTCTTT.

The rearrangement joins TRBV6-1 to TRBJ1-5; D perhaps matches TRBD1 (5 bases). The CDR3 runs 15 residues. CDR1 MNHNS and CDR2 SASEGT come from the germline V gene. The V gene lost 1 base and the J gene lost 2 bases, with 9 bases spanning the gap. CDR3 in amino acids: CASSEVPRGNQPQHF. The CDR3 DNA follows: TGTGCCAGCAGTGAAGTCCCCAGGGGCAATCAGCCCCAGCATTTT.

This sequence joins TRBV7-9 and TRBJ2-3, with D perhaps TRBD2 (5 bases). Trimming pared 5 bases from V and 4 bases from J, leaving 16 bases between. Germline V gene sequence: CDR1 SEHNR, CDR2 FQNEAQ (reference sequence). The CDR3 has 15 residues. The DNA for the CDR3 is TGTGCCAGCAGCCACGTGGCTAGCAGTTCAGATACGCAGTATTTT. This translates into CASSHVASSSDTQYF. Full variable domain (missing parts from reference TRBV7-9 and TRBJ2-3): DTGVSQNPRHKITKRGQNVTFRCDPISEHNRLYWYRQTLGQGPEFLTYFQNEAQLEKSRLLSDRFSAERPKGSFSTLEIQRTEQGDSAMYLCASSHVASSSDTQYFGPGTRLTVL.

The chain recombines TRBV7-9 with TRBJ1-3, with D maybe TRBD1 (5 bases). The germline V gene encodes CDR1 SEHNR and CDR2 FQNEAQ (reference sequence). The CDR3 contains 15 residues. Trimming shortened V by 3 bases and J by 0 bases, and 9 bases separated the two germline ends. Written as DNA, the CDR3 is TGTGCCAGCAGCTTCCAGACAGTCTCTGGAAACACCATATATTTT. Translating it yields CASSFQTVSGNTIYF.

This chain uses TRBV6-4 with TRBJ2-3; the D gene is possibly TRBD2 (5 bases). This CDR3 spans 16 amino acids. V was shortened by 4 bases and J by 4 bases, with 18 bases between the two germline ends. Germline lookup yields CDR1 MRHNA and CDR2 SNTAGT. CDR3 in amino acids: CASSATGSTGADTQYF. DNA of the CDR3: TGTGCCAGCAGTGCAACGGGATCCACCGGGGCAGATACGCAGTATTTT.

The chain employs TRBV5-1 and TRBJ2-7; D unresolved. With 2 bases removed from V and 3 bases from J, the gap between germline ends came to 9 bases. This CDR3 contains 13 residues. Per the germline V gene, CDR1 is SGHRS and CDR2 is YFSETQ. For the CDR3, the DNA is TGCGCCAGCAGCTTACCCGACGGCTACGAGCAGTACTTC. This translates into CASSLPDGYEQYF.

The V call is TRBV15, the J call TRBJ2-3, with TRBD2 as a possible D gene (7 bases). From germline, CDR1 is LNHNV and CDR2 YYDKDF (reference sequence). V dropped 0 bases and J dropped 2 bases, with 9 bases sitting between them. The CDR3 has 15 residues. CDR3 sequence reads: CATSREGGVTDTQYF. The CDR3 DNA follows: TGTGCCACCAGCAGAGAAGGGGGGGTCACAGATACGCAGTATTTT.

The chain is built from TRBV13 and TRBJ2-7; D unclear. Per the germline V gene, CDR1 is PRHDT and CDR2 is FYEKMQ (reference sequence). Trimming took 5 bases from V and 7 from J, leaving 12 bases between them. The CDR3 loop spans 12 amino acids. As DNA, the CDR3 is TGTGCCAGCAGCCTTACGATAGGGGAGCAGTACTTC. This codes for CASSLTIGEQYF.

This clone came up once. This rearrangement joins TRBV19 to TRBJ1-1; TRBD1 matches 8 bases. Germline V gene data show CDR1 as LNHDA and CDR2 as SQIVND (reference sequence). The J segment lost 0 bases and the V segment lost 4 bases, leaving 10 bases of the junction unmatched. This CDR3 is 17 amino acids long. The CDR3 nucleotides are TGTGCCAGTAGTACCCCTCAGGACAGGGCTTTGAACACTGAAGCTTTCTTT. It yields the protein CASSTPQDRALNTEAFF. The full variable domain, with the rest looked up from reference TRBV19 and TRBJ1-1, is DGGITQSPKYLFRKEGQNVTLSCEQNLNHDAMYWYRQDPGQGLRLIYYSQIVNDFQKGDIAEGYSVSREKKESFPLTVTSAQKNPTAFYLCASSTPQDRALNTEAFFGQGTRLTVV.